These 28 T cell receptor beta chains came from one sample sequenced in a study of cytomegalovirus exposure and HLA in healthy donors. Amplification used 60 Vbeta primers and 13 Jbeta primers. This table comes from immunoSEQ multiplex PCR, and its TCRdb copy is limited to in-frame clones, with some not included. Of some 150,000 clones detected, roughly 79% appear once; the ten largest clones hold approximately 4.4%. The sample consisted of PBMCs. Receptor source: a woman aged 18-35 years in good health and CMV-seropositive.

A note on this clone: Other DNA sequences in the sample encode the same CDR3. This chain uses TRBV27 with TRBJ1-5; 7 bases are a match to TRBD1. CDR1 MNHEY and CDR2 SMNVEV come from the germline V gene (reference sequence). The CDR3 is 13 residues long. The ends lost 5 bases at V and 3 bases at J; junction bases unmatched: 1. The CDR3 is CASSGQVNQPQHF. Here the CDR3 DNA reads TGTGCCAGCAGTGGACAGGTCAATCAGCCCCAGCATTTT.

V is TRBV5-8 and J is TRBJ1-2, with D perhaps TRBD1 (5 bases). Trimming cost V 6 bases and J 2 bases, with 8 bases left between them. This CDR3 comprises 12 residues. Germline assignment: CDR1 SGHTS and CDR2 YDEGEE. The CDR3 is CASTQGNYGYTF. The CDR3 nucleotides are TGTGCCAGCACGCAGGGCAACTATGGCTACACCTTC.

This clone was detected once. The chain is built from TRBV6-5 and TRBJ2-1; D gene unclear. The V gene lost 7 bases and the J gene lost 0 bases, with 4 bases spanning the gap. The CDR3 runs to 12 residues. Germline V lookup: CDR1 MNHEY, CDR2 SVGAGI. CDR3 sequence reads: CASINSYNEQFF. CDR3 bases: TGTGCCAGCATTAACTCCTACAATGAGCAGTTCTTC.

The chain uses TRBV5-8 and TRBJ1-5, with D perhaps matching TRBD1 (5 bases). Germline CDR1 and CDR2: SGHTS and YDEGEE. Deletions cut 4 bases from V and 4 bases from J, with 21 bases between. There are 17 residues in the CDR3. The CDR3 spells CASSPWTGGSGNQPQHF. CDR3 sequence (DNA): TGTGCCAGCAGCCCATGGACGGGGGGAAGCGGGAATCAGCCCCAGCATTTT. Supplemented by reference TRBV5-8 and TRBJ1-5, the full variable domain reads EAGVTQSPTHLIKTRGQQATLRCSPISGHTSVYWYQQALGLGLQFLLWYDEGEERNRGNFPPRFSGRQFPNYSSELNVNALELEDSALYLCASSPWTGGSGNQPQHFGDGTRLSIL.

This chain uses TRBV19 with TRBJ2-5; TRBD1 matches 7 bases. The germline V gene has CDR1 LNHDA and CDR2 SQIVND (reference sequence). J was trimmed by 5 bases and V by 6 bases; bases with no gene match: 6. The CDR3 is 13 residues long. The CDR3 DNA follows: TGTGCCAGTAGCCCGGGACAGCGGGAGACCCAGTACTTC. Its translation: CASSPGQRETQYF.

V is TRBV6-5 and J is TRBJ2-1; 7 bases line up with TRBD1. The CDR3 sequence is 16 residues long. V was clipped by 3 bases and J by 2 bases; unmatched bases: 7. The V gene's germline CDR1 is MNHEY and CDR2 SVGAGI. CDR3: CASSYTTGVPYNEQFF. Here the CDR3 DNA reads TGTGCCAGCAGTTATACCACAGGGGTCCCCTACAATGAGCAGTTCTTC.

V and J are TRBV28 and TRBJ2-7; D ambiguous. Germline lookup yields CDR1 MDHEN and CDR2 SYDVKM. The V end lost 3 bases, the J end lost 2 bases, and 14 bases lay between the germline ends. CDR3 length: 15 amino acids. CDR3 sequence reads: CASSFHGSSPYEQYF. The CDR3 DNA follows: TGTGCCAGCAGTTTCCACGGGTCTTCACCCTACGAGCAGTACTTC.

This clone has only one observation. The genes are TRBV5-4 and TRBJ2-5, with D perhaps matching TRBD2 (5 bases). The CDR3 length is 15 residues. V lost 1 base to trimming and J lost 7 bases, with 17 bases between them. Germline V gene lookup returns CDR1 SGHNT and CDR2 YYREEE (reference sequence). This CDR3 reads CASSLMWRSPRTQYF. In nucleotides, the CDR3 is TGTGCCAGCAGCTTGATGTGGAGGAGCCCTCGGACCCAGTACTTC.

The rearrangement uses TRBV28 and TRBJ2-7; D perhaps matches TRBD1 (6 bases). Germline V lookup: CDR1 MDHEN, CDR2 SYDVKM. The CDR3 runs to 15 residues. The germline V and J ends were trimmed by 2 bases and 0 bases, with 11 bases remaining between them. In DNA, the CDR3 is TGTGCCAGCAGTTTAGTCCCGGACAGCTCCTACGAGCAGTACTTC. Its protein product is CASSLVPDSSYEQYF.

The chain has TRBV2 and TRBJ2-7; 7 positions agree with TRBD1. V dropped 6 bases and J dropped 5; count of bases not matched to a gene: 10. CDR1 is SNHLY, CDR2 FYNNEI, per germline. The CDR3 contains 14 residues. DNA of the CDR3: TGTGCCAGCAGGTCTAAGACAGGGTACAACGAGCAGTACTTC. Translated, it gives CASRSKTGYNEQYF.

The rearrangement joins TRBV4-2 to TRBJ1-4; D gene ambiguous. Germline CDR1 reads LGHNA; CDR2 reads YNFKEQ. Trimming stripped 2 bases from V and 7 bases from J, with 14 bases between. The CDR3 runs to 15 residues. CDR3 loop: CASSQKQVESEKLFF. The CDR3 DNA follows: TGTGCCAGCAGCCAAAAGCAGGTGGAAAGTGAAAAACTGTTTTTT.

V is TRBV5-1 and J is TRBJ2-1; possible D gene TRBD2, 7 bases. V lost 0 bases to trimming and J lost 5 bases, with 15 bases between them. CDR3 size: 16 residues. The germline gives CDR1 SGHRS, CDR2 YFSETQ. The CDR3 sequence is CASSLEGGRRDNEQFF. The CDR3 DNA reads TGCGCCAGCAGCTTGGAGGGGGGGCGAAGGGACAATGAGCAGTTCTTC.

The V gene is TRBV27, the J gene TRBJ1-2; 7 bases are a match to TRBD1. Looked up from germline, CDR1 is MNHEY and CDR2 is SMNVEV (reference sequence). V trimming: 4 bases; J trimming: 4 bases; junction bases outside the gene matches: 6. The CDR3 is 14 residues long. The CDR3 reads CASSWGRTGYGYTF. CDR3 DNA: TGTGCCAGCAGTTGGGGGAGGACAGGCTATGGCTACACCTTC.

The chain has TRBV11-2 and TRBJ2-7; TRBD2 aligns across 7 bases. CDR3 length: 15 amino acids. Germline V lookup: CDR1 SGHAT, CDR2 FQNNGV. V gave up 6 bases and J gave up 1 base; unmatched junction bases: 9. CDR3: CASSSVTSESYEQYF. DNA for the CDR3: TGTGCCAGCAGTTCGGTTACTAGCGAGTCCTACGAGCAGTACTTC.

The chain joins TRBV5-6 to TRBJ2-5; 15 bases are shared with TRBD2. CDR3 length equals 18 residues. CDR1 and CDR2 from the germline V gene are SGHDT and YYEEEE. J lost 1 base, V lost 2 bases, and 6 bases had no gene match. The CDR3 loop reads CASSFRTSGGAGQETQYF. Written as DNA, the CDR3 is TGTGCCAGCAGCTTTCGGACTAGCGGGGGGGCCGGCCAAGAGACCCAGTACTTC.

The rearrangement joins TRBV25-1 to TRBJ2-1; D ambiguous. Germline V gene sequence: CDR1 MGHDK, CDR2 SYGVNS. The CDR3 is made up of 13 amino acids. V shed 3 bases and J shed 4 bases, with 7 bases lying between them. CDR3 DNA: TGTGCCAGCAGTGATCGGTGGTACAATGAGCAGTTCTTC. It specifies CASSDRWYNEQFF.

This clone has just one count. The rearrangement links TRBV28 to TRBJ1-5; TRBD1 might be the D (5 bases). Trimming removed 6 bases from V and 5 bases from J, with 14 bases in between. The CDR3 has 14 residues. CDR1 is MDHEN, CDR2 SYDVKM, per germline. The CDR3 DNA follows: TGTGCCAGCAGCCTGGACACTGGATATCAGCCCCAGCATTTT. It encodes CASSLDTGYQPQHF.

The chain employs TRBV14 and TRBJ2-7; the D gene is possibly TRBD2 (6 bases). Deletions cut 3 bases from V and 0 bases from J, with 12 bases between. The CDR3 has 15 amino acids. From germline, CDR1 is SGHDN and CDR2 FVKESK. CDR3 residues: CASSQGLLSSYEQYF. CDR3 DNA: TGTGCCAGCAGCCAGGGACTGCTGAGCTCCTACGAGCAGTACTTC.

The chain couples TRBV5-6 to TRBJ2-1, with D possibly matching TRBD1 (7 bases). The ends were cut back, 4 bases at V and 15 bases at J, with 14 bases in the middle. The length of the CDR3 is 11 residues. The germline V gene has CDR1 SGHDT and CDR2 YYEEEE. The CDR3 spells CASSLDRRAFF. In DNA, the CDR3 is TGTGCCAGCAGCCTGGACAGGAGGGCGTTCTTC.

The count of this clone is one. The chain couples TRBV16 to TRBJ2-1, with TRBD2 as a possible D gene (5 bases). V was clipped by 0 bases and J by 8 bases, with 11 bases between them. CDR3 length equals 14 residues. Germline V lookup: CDR1 KGHSY, CDR2 FQNENV. The CDR3 DNA is TGTGCCAGCAGCCAATCTCGGGGTAGCCATGAGCAGTTCTTC. It yields the protein CASSQSRGSHEQFF.

The V and J genes are TRBV6-5 and TRBJ2-7; TRBD1 is a possible D gene (6 bases). Germline loops: CDR1 MNHEY, CDR2 SVGAGI. V lost 5 bases, J lost 6 bases, and 20 bases lay in between. The CDR3 spans 15 residues. CDR3 in DNA: TGTGCCAGCAGTACTGAACAGGGCCGGGTTTCCGAGCAGTACTTC. Encoded protein: CASSTEQGRVSEQYF.

This clone was observed once. This sequence joins TRBV7-8 and TRBJ2-7, with D possibly matching TRBD1 (6 bases). V was trimmed by 5 bases and J by 7 bases, leaving 15 bases between them. The germline CDR1 and CDR2 sequences are SGHVS and FQNEAQ. The CDR3 loop spans 13 amino acids. CDR3 sequence: CASSQRGLGEQYF. CDR3 DNA: TGTGCCAGCAGCCAGAGGGGGTTGGGGGAGCAGTACTTC. Complete variable domain (other parts from reference TRBV7-8 and TRBJ2-7): GAGVSQSPRYKVAKRGQDVALRCDPISGHVSLFWYQQALGQGPEFLTYFQNEAQLDKSGLPSDRFFAERPEGSVSTLKIQRTQQEDSAVYLCASSQRGLGEQYFGPGTRLTVT.

The gene calls are TRBV20-1 and TRBJ1-1; D unclear. The CDR3 has 10 amino acids. V was clipped by 3 bases and J by 9 bases, with 8 bases between them. Germline V CDR1 and CDR2: DFQATT, SNEGSKA (reference sequence). The CDR3 DNA is TGCAGTGCTAGGGTCTATCAAGCTTTCTTT. This translates into CSARVYQAFF.

This clone is a singleton in its sample. This chain joins TRBV4-2 and TRBJ2-3; TRBD2 matches at 8 bases. Germline V gives CDR1 LGHNA, CDR2 YNFKEQ. The CDR3 extends over 17 amino acids. J lost 4 bases, V lost 0 bases, and 9 bases had no gene match. The CDR3 DNA reads as TGTGCCAGCAGCCAAGATATCCGGGGGGGCGGGGCAGATACGCAGTATTTT. Its translation: CASSQDIRGGGADTQYF.

This clone appeared a single time. The rearrangement joins TRBV19 to TRBJ2-1; 13 bases align to TRBD2. Germline V gives CDR1 LNHDA, CDR2 SQIVND (reference sequence). CDR3 length: 14 residues. Trimming took 5 bases from V and 7 from J; bases not matched to a gene: 2. This CDR3 reads CASSVGLAGNEQFF. The DNA for the CDR3 is TGTGCCAGTAGTGTGGGACTAGCGGGGAATGAGCAGTTCTTC.

This chain uses TRBV11-2 with TRBJ2-2, with 8 nucleotides matching TRBD2. The CDR3 runs to 15 residues. V was clipped by 3 bases and J by 3 bases; unmatched bases: 3. Germline-derived CDR1 and CDR2 are SGHAT and FQNNGV. CDR3 protein: CASSFGGADTGELFF. DNA for the CDR3: TGTGCCAGCAGCTTCGGGGGGGCCGACACCGGGGAGCTGTTTTTT. Together with reference TRBV11-2 and TRBJ2-2, the CDR3 gives the full variable domain: EAGVAQSPRYKIIEKRQSVAFWCNPISGHATLYWYQQILGQGPKLLIQFQNNGVVDDSQLPKDRFSAERLKGVDSTLKIQPAKLEDSAVYLCASSFGGADTGELFFGEGSRLTVL.

The chain couples TRBV27 to TRBJ1-2, with 7 bases aligning to TRBD1. The CDR3 is made up of 17 amino acids. Per germline, CDR1 MNHEY and CDR2 SMNVEV (reference sequence). Unmatched junction bases numbered 20, after V lost 5 bases and J lost 8 bases. The CDR3 spells CASSINVQSGTDGGYTF. The DNA for the CDR3 is TGTGCCAGCAGTATAAACGTCCAATCCGGGACAGACGGCGGCTACACCTTC.

The chain links TRBV13 to TRBJ1-1; TRBD1 matches 9 bases. Looked up from germline, CDR1 is PRHDT and CDR2 is FYEKMQ (reference sequence). The CDR3 extends over 14 amino acids. V shed 4 bases and J 1 base; nucleotides not matched to a gene: 1. This chain's CDR3 is CASSSTGGNTEAFF. Here the CDR3 DNA reads TGTGCCAGCAGCTCGACAGGGGGGAACACTGAAGCTTTCTTT.